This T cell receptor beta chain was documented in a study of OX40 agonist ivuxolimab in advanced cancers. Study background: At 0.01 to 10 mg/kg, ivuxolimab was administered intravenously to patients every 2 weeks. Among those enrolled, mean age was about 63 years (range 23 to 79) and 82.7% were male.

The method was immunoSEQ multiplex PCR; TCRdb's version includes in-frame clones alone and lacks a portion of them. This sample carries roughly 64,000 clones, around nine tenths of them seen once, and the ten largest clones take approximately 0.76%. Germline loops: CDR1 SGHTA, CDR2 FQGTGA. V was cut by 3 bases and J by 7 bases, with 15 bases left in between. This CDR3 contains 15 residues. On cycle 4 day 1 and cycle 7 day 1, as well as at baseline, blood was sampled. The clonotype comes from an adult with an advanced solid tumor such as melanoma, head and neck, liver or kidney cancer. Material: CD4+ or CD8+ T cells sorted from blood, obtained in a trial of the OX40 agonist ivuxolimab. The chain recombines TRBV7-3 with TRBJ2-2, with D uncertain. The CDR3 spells CASSLSVGDGGELFF. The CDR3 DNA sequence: TGTGCCAGCAGCTTGAGTGTGGGCGATGGCGGGGAGCTGTTTTTT.